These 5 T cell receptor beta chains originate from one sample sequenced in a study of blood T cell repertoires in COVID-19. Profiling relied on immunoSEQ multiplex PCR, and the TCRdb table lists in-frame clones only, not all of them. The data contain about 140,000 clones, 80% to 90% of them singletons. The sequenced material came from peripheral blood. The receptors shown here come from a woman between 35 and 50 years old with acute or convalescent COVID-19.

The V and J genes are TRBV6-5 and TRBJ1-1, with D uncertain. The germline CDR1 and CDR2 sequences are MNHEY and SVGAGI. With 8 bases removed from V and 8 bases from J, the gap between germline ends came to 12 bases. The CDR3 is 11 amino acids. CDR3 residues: CASANLAEAFF. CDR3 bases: TGTGCCAGCGCCAATCTGGCAGAAGCTTTCTTT.

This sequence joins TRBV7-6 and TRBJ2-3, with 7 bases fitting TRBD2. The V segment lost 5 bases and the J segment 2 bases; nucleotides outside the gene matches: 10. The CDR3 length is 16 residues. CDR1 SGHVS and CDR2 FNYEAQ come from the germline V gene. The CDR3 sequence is CASSPTSAPVTDTQYF. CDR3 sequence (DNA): TGTGCCAGCAGCCCCACTAGCGCTCCTGTCACAGATACGCAGTATTTT.

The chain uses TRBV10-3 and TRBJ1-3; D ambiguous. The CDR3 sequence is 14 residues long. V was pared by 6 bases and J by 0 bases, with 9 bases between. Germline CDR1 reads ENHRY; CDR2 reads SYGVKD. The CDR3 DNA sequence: TGTGCCATCAGGGACTCCAACTCTGGAAACACCATATATTTT. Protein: CAIRDSNSGNTIYF.

CDR3 nucleotide sequence: TGCAGTGCTAGAGACGGGAGGGGGCAGTACTTC. It translates to CSARDGRGQYF. This chain connects TRBV20-1 to TRBJ2-7; 8 bases agree with TRBD2. Germline CDR1 and CDR2: DFQATT and SNEGSKA (reference sequence). The junction had 1 base not matched to a gene; V was cut back by 0 bases and J by 9 bases. The length of the CDR3 is 11 residues.

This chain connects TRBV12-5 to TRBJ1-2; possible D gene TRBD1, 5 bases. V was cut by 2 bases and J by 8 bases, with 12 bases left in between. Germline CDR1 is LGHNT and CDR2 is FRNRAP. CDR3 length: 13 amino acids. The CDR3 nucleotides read TGTGCTAGTGGTTTGCAGGGTATCTGGGGCTACACCTTC. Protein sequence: CASGLQGIWGYTF.